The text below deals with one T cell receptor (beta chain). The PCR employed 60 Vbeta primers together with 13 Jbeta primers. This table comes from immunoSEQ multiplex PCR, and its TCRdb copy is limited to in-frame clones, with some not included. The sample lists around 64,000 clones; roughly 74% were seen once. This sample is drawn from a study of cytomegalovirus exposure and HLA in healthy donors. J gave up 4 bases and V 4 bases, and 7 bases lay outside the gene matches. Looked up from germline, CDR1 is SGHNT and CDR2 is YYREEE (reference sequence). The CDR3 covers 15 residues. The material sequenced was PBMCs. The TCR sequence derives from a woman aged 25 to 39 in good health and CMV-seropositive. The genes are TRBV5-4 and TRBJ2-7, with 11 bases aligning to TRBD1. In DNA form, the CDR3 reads TGTGCCAGCAGCCCAGGGACAGGGGGTGGGTACGAGCAGTACTTC. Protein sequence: CASSPGTGGGYEQYF.